This T cell receptor beta chain was recovered during a study of T cell repertoires in cytomegalovirus infection. Study context: Carrying CMV and the relevant HLA type showed in public TCR beta signatures.

This clonotype was picked up many times. Its antigen is not identified. General study results and limits: The study found HLA-C-restricted CMV-specific TCR beta clonotypes dominating the ex vivo response. Individuals carrying CMV plus the relevant HLA were identified by cumulative frequency of public TCR beta families.

TCRdb ran MiXCR on the reads and lists one entry per CDR3 protein. The table shows 500,000 to 600,000 distinct CDR3 sequences, with 16% occurring only once. Germline V CDR1 and CDR2: SEHNR, FQNEAQ (reference sequence). The CDR3 spans 15 residues. V shed 5 bases and J shed 5 bases, with 15 bases lying between them. The specimen was CD8+ T cells from PBMCs. This sequence was found in a human donor in good health (CMV status not recorded). Some clones in this sample may be carry-over from other donors' samples. The V and J genes are TRBV7-9 and TRBJ1-4, with D possibly matching TRBD1 (5 bases). DNA for the CDR3: TGTGCCAGCAGCCGGTCGGGAAGGGGAAATGAAAAACTGTTTTTT. Residues: CASSRSGRGNEKLFF. Variable domain in full (rest from reference TRBV7-9 and TRBJ1-4): DTGVSQNPRHKITKRGQNVTFRCDPISEHNRLYWYRQTLGQGPEFLTYFQNEAQLEKSRLLSDRFSAERPKGSFSTLEIQRTEQGDSAMYLCASSRSGRGNEKLFFGSGTQLSVL.